These T cell receptor beta chains were read from a single sample in a study of blood T cell repertoires in COVID-19. TCRdb's copy holds only in-frame clones and misses some; the assay was immunoSEQ multiplex PCR. Among 150,000 to 200,000 clones listed, about 85% were seen once. Specimen: peripheral blood. These receptors all come from a person between 65 and 79 years old with COVID-19, enrolled during active disease. Each CDR3 is given with its conserved first and last residue. Each record gives: clone size, J gene, D gene, V gene, CDR3 DNA, CDR3 protein. The D gene is left open where the match is weak. Part of the rows lack a size; the others show once, few, many or a class for expanded clones.

clone_size: -; j_call: TRBJ2-4; d_call: -; v_call: TRBV11-2; cdr3_nt: TGTGCCAGCAGCTTATTCCGGGAGGCCAAAAACATTCAGTACTTC; cdr3_aa: CASSLFREAKNIQYF
clone_size: -; j_call: TRBJ2-7; d_call: TRBD2; v_call: TRBV6-5; cdr3_nt: TGTGCCAGCAGTAAATCTAGCGGGAGCTTCGAGCAGTACTTC; cdr3_aa: CASSKSSGSFEQYF
clone_size: -; j_call: TRBJ2-1; d_call: TRBD1; v_call: TRBV5-4; cdr3_nt: TGTGCCAGCAGCAAACCGGGACAGGGCAACAATGAGCAGTTCTTC; cdr3_aa: CASSKPGQGNNEQFF
clone_size: -; j_call: TRBJ2-3; d_call: -; v_call: TRBV29-1; cdr3_nt: TGCAGCGCTGTGACAGACAACACAGATACGCAGTATTTT; cdr3_aa: CSAVTDNTDTQYF
clone_size: -; j_call: TRBJ2-1; d_call: TRBD1; v_call: TRBV5-1; cdr3_nt: TGCGCCAGCAGCCCCCCCGGGACAGGGGGGCGCTACAATGAGCAGTTCTTC; cdr3_aa: CASSPPGTGGRYNEQFF
clone_size: -; j_call: TRBJ1-1; d_call: -; v_call: TRBV28; cdr3_nt: TGTGCCAGTCTTTGGCAGATGAACACTGAAGCTTTCTTT; cdr3_aa: CASLWQMNTEAFF
clone_size: -; j_call: TRBJ2-1; d_call: TRBD2; v_call: TRBV7-2; cdr3_nt: TGTGCCAGCAGCTCGCGGACTAGCGGGAGGGTTACCGATGAGCAGTTCTTC; cdr3_aa: CASSSRTSGRVTDEQFF
clone_size: once; j_call: TRBJ2-5; d_call: TRBD2; v_call: TRBV13; cdr3_nt: TGTGCCAGCAGCTTAGGGGTCTCTCTAGCGGGGGGTCAGGAGACCCAGTACTTC; cdr3_aa: CASSLGVSLAGGQETQYF
clone_size: -; j_call: TRBJ1-2; d_call: TRBD1; v_call: TRBV3-1/TRBV3-2; cdr3_nt: TGTGCCAGCAGCCAAGACGGGACAGTTTTAAGGGGCTACACCTTC; cdr3_aa: CASSQDGTVLRGYTF
clone_size: -; j_call: TRBJ2-1; d_call: TRBD2; v_call: TRBV25-1; cdr3_nt: TGTGCCAGCAGTGACCCTAGCGGGAGTTTCGATGAGCAGTTCTTC; cdr3_aa: CASSDPSGSFDEQFF
clone_size: -; j_call: TRBJ1-5; d_call: -; v_call: TRBV2; cdr3_nt: TGTGCCAGCGCCATCACAGCCCAGTATCAGCCCCAGCATTTT; cdr3_aa: CASAITAQYQPQHF
clone_size: -; j_call: TRBJ2-3; d_call: -; v_call: TRBV4-1; cdr3_nt: TGCGCCAGCAGCCAATCGGGGAGGTATACGCAGTATTTT; cdr3_aa: CASSQSGRYTQYF
clone_size: few; j_call: TRBJ1-2; d_call: -; v_call: TRBV19; cdr3_nt: TGTGCCAGTAGTATTAAGGACAGCTATGGCTACACCTTC; cdr3_aa: CASSIKDSYGYTF
clone_size: many; j_call: TRBJ2-7; d_call: -; v_call: TRBV21-1; cdr3_nt: TGTGCCAGCAGCAAAGGGGGGACTGGCACACTCTACGAGCAGTACTTC; cdr3_aa: CASSKGGTGTLYEQYF
clone_size: -; j_call: TRBJ2-1; d_call: TRBD1; v_call: TRBV5-1; cdr3_nt: TGCGCCAGCAGCTACCGTCTGCCGGGACAGGGGGACAATGAGCAGTTCTTC; cdr3_aa: CASSYRLPGQGDNEQFF
clone_size: -; j_call: TRBJ1-3; d_call: TRBD1; v_call: TRBV19; cdr3_nt: TGTGCCAGTACCCTGGACAGGGACCCTGGAAACACCATATATTTT; cdr3_aa: CASTLDRDPGNTIYF
clone_size: -; j_call: TRBJ2-3; d_call: -; v_call: TRBV3-1/TRBV3-2; cdr3_nt: TGTGCCAGCAGCCAACTAAGCACAGATACGCAGTATTTT; cdr3_aa: CASSQLSTDTQYF
clone_size: -; j_call: TRBJ1-5; d_call: -; v_call: TRBV5-1; cdr3_nt: TGCGCCAGCTCTACAGGGTCAAATCAGCCCCAGCATTTT; cdr3_aa: CASSTGSNQPQHF
clone_size: -; j_call: TRBJ1-5; d_call: -; v_call: TRBV7-2; cdr3_nt: TGTGCCAGCAGCCCACAAGGGGGACGTAATCAGCCCCAGCATTTT; cdr3_aa: CASSPQGGRNQPQHF
clone_size: -; j_call: TRBJ1-1; d_call: TRBD1; v_call: TRBV29-1; cdr3_nt: TGCAGCGTTCTACAGGGGAACGTGAACACTGAAGCTTTCTTT; cdr3_aa: CSVLQGNVNTEAFF
clone_size: -; j_call: TRBJ1-4; d_call: -; v_call: TRBV6-5; cdr3_nt: TGTGCCAGCAGTTTCTCGGAGGCAACTAATGAAAAACTGTTTTTT; cdr3_aa: CASSFSEATNEKLFF
clone_size: -; j_call: TRBJ1-2; d_call: -; v_call: TRBV28; cdr3_nt: TGTGCCAGCAGTTTAAGGGGTCTAGACTATGGCTACACCTTC; cdr3_aa: CASSLRGLDYGYTF
clone_size: once; j_call: TRBJ2-7; d_call: TRBD1; v_call: TRBV28; cdr3_nt: TGTGCCAGCAGTTCCGGGGGGCTTACAGGGGGCAGCCCCGGGCAGTACTTC; cdr3_aa: CASSSGGLTGGSPGQYF
clone_size: -; j_call: TRBJ1-4; d_call: TRBD1; v_call: TRBV6-6; cdr3_nt: TGTGCCACCACAGGGGGAGGTGAAAAACTGTTTTTT; cdr3_aa: CATTGGGEKLFF
clone_size: -; j_call: TRBJ2-3; d_call: TRBD2; v_call: TRBV25-1; cdr3_nt: TGTGCCAGCAGTGGGGGGGGTACGCCAGATACGCAGTATTTT; cdr3_aa: CASSGGGTPDTQYF
clone_size: -; j_call: TRBJ1-2; d_call: -; v_call: TRBV6-1; cdr3_nt: TGTGCCAGCAGTGTTGCGGACAAAGCGTTAAACTATGGCTACACCTTC; cdr3_aa: CASSVADKALNYGYTF
clone_size: -; j_call: TRBJ2-1; d_call: TRBD1; v_call: TRBV27; cdr3_nt: TGTGCCAGCGCCGGCTCCAGGGGGACGGGAAAAGAGCAGTTCTTC; cdr3_aa: CASAGSRGTGKEQFF
clone_size: -; j_call: TRBJ2-7; d_call: -; v_call: TRBV28; cdr3_nt: TGTGCCAGCAGTCCAGGAAACCCCCACGAGCAGTACTTC; cdr3_aa: CASSPGNPHEQYF
clone_size: -; j_call: TRBJ1-3; d_call: TRBD1; v_call: TRBV14; cdr3_nt: TGTGCCAGCAGCCAGCTGGGACAGCTCTCTGGAAACACCATATATTTT; cdr3_aa: CASSQLGQLSGNTIYF